The sample holds a few counts of the clone carrying this T cell receptor (beta chain). Its antigen is not known. The sample comes from a study of T cell responses to AZD1222 COVID-19 vaccine. As for the study in general: Pooled in the analysis were second doses at about 4 or about 12 weeks.

The data were produced by immunoSEQ multiplex PCR, yet TCRdb's version contains in-frame clones alone and is incomplete. The repertoire consists of 100,000 to 150,000 clones, with 90% occurring once and the leading ten covering roughly 7.8%. The CDR3 sequence is 17 residues long. Trimming cost V 2 bases and J 3 bases, with 17 bases left between them. Germline V gene lookup returns CDR1 LGHNT and CDR2 FRNRAP. Overall study findings and caveats: Vaccine-related CD4 TCRs covered spike, predominating at 160-218 and 743-854. White British ancestry dominated among donors, who included more females, and clonal diversity was possibly underestimated.

Sequenced material: peripheral blood, taken on day 0 of AZD1222 vaccination. The chain carries TRBV12-5 and TRBJ2-1, with D maybe TRBD1 (5 bases). This clonotype was sampled from an adult in good health. The CDR3 DNA follows: TGTGCTAGTGGTTTGAGGTCCCTAGTTGACAGCTACAATGAGCAGTTCTTC. Its protein product is CASGLRSLVDSYNEQFF.